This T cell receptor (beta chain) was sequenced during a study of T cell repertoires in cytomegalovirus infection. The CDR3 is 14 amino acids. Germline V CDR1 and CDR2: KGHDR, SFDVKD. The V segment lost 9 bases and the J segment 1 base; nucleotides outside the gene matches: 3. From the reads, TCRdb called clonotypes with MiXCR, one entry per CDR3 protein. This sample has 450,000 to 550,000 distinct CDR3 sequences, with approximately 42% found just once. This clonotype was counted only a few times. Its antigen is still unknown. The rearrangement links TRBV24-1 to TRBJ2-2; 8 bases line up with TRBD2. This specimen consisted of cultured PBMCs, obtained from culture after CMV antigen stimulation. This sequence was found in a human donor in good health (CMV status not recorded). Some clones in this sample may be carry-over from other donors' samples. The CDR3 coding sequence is TGTGCCACCCGGGGGGGGGAGAACACCGGGGAGCTGTTTTTT. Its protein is CATRGGENTGELFF.